Included here is one T cell receptor (beta chain) sequence, with context. The antigen is not known. These data come from a study of blood T cells in healthy people across ages. About the research overall: T cells yielded about one barcoded beta molecule per two cells through template switching. General study points: Bulk PBMC profiling left naive and antigen-experienced comparisons inconclusive. There were more naive CD4+ cells and higher diversity in long-lived donors than in aged donors.

A sample-barcoded 5' primer and a J-beta primer mix were used in a second PCR of roughly 7 to 12 cycles. The template-switch adaptor, which had 12 random nucleotides, put a tag on each cDNA molecule. TCRdb processed the 5' RACE reads anew with MiXCR; each CDR3 protein has one entry. The sample has 650,000 to 1,000,000 distinct CDR3 sequences; 35% to 40% are singletons. Germline loops: CDR1 DFQATT, CDR2 SNEGSKA (reference sequence). There are 17 residues in the CDR3. Sequencing was carried out using blood. This chain joins TRBV20-1 and TRBJ2-1; TRBD2 agrees at 14 bases. Near its end, the DNA agrees better with TRBJ2-7, so the J call may be wrong. The receptor's source is a man in his late teens or twenties in good health. The CDR3 nucleotides read TGCAGTGCTAGAGATAGGACTAGCGGGGGGATCTACAATGAGCAGTACTTC. The encoded protein is CSARDRTSGGIYNEQYF.